A selection of T cell receptor beta chains follows, all from one sample in a study of Ad26.COV2.S vaccination and SARS-CoV-2 variants. Method: immunoSEQ multiplex PCR; TCRdb's copy keeps in-frame clones and lacks some. The table shows some 340,000 clones, with around 85% occurring only once. The specimen comprised peripheral blood, sampled in a trial of Ad26.COV2.S vaccine versus placebo. Receptor source: a person aged 18 to 59 who received the Ad26.COV2.S COVID-19 vaccine or a placebo. Each CDR3 is given with its conserved first and last residue. The D gene is left open where the match is weak. Clone size appears in some rows only: once, few, many, or a class for an expanded clone.

clone_size,v_call,d_call,j_call,cdr3_aa,cdr3_nt
.,TRBV6-6,TRBD2,TRBJ2-1,CASSRLGLAGGQGEQFF,TGTGCCAGCAGTCGCCTTGGACTAGCGGGGGGGCAGGGTGAGCAGTTCTTC
.,TRBV30,.,TRBJ1-1,CAWSVQFNTEAFF,TGTGCCTGGAGTGTACAGTTTAACACTGAAGCTTTCTTT
.,TRBV7-2,TRBD2,TRBJ2-3,CASSFQLAGGPTDTQYF,TGTGCCAGCAGCTTTCAGTTAGCGGGGGGACCAACAGATACGCAGTATTTT
.,TRBV9,TRBD1,TRBJ2-5,CASSARQGAIEETQYF,TGTGCCAGCAGCGCCAGACAGGGGGCAATTGAAGAGACCCAGTACTTC
.,TRBV7-9,TRBD1,TRBJ2-7,CASSLGGTGLDEQYF,TGTGCCAGCAGCTTAGGAGGGACAGGGTTAGACGAGCAGTACTTC
.,TRBV3-1/TRBV3-2,.,TRBJ2-3,CASSQDGGGISTDTQYF,TGTGCCAGCAGCCAAGATGGAGGAGGTATTAGCACAGATACGCAGTATTTT
once,TRBV7-9,TRBD1,TRBJ2-5,CASSPGQGQETQYF,TGTGCCAGCAGCCCCGGACAGGGACAAGAGACCCAGTACTTC
many,TRBV5-1,.,TRBJ2-3,CADSIPGADTQYF,TGCGCCGACTCTATACCAGGGGCAGATACGCAGTATTTT
.,TRBV11-2,TRBD2,TRBJ2-3,CASSPNLIAGGYDTQYF,TGTGCCAGCAGCCCCAACCTGATAGCGGGGGGATATGATACGCAGTATTTT
.,TRBV28,TRBD1,TRBJ1-6,CASSFGGGFHYNSPLHF,TGTGCCAGCAGCTTTGGAGGGGGCTTCCACTATAATTCACCCCTCCACTTT
.,TRBV15,.,TRBJ1-5,CATSGRDSPPEVDQPQHF,TGTGCCACCAGCGGTCGGGACTCCCCCCCGGAGGTGGATCAGCCCCAGCATTTT
.,TRBV6-6,.,TRBJ2-4,CASTNNPGDPQYF,TGTGCCAGCACCAACAACCCTGGAGACCCGCAGTACTTC
once,TRBV3-1/TRBV3-2,.,TRBJ2-3,CASSQSAPLGTDTQYF,TGTGCCAGCAGCCAATCCGCCCCGCTCGGCACAGATACGCAGTATTTT
.,TRBV6-5,.,TRBJ2-2,CASSRTAVRTGELFF,TGTGCCAGCAGTCGCACTGCGGTGCGCACCGGGGAGCTGTTTTTT
.,TRBV7-8,.,TRBJ1-2,CASSLGDGIYGYTF,TGTGCCAGCAGCTTAGGGGACGGGATCTATGGCTACACCTTC
.,TRBV5-1,.,TRBJ2-1,CASSLATWNNEQFF,TGCGCCAGCAGCTTGGCGACTTGGAACAATGAGCAGTTCTTC
.,TRBV12-5,TRBD1,TRBJ2-2,CASGLDRGTGGNGGELFF,TGTGCTAGTGGTTTGGACCGTGGCACAGGGGGCAACGGCGGGGAGCTGTTTTTT
.,TRBV7-9,.,TRBJ1-5,CASSLPGGNQPQHF,TGTGCCAGCAGCCTCCCCGGGGGCAATCAGCCCCAGCATTTT
once,TRBV5-1,.,TRBJ2-5,CASSLGGGFQETQYF,TGCGCCAGCAGCCTGGGGGGAGGTTTCCAAGAGACCCAGTACTTC
.,TRBV5-1,.,TRBJ2-1,CASSTGQLAYNEQFF,TGCGCCAGCAGCACTGGACAGCTTGCCTACAATGAGCAGTTCTTC
many,TRBV19,.,TRBJ1-4,CASSKRAGDEKLFF,TGTGCCAGTAGTAAGAGGGCCGGGGATGAAAAACTGTTTTTT
.,TRBV2,.,TRBJ2-5,CASKRLVLETQYF,TGTGCCAGCAAGAGACTAGTCTTGGAGACCCAGTACTTC
.,TRBV27,.,TRBJ1-2,CASSLTGQGGYGYTF,TGTGCCAGCAGTTTAACGGGTCAGGGTGGCTATGGCTACACCTTC
.,TRBV5-5,.,TRBJ1-3,CASSSRDISGNTIYF,TGTGCCAGCAGCTCCAGGGATATCTCTGGAAACACCATATATTTT
.,TRBV19,.,TRBJ1-3,CASSLQSSGNTIYF,TGTGCCAGTAGTCTCCAGAGCTCTGGAAACACCATATATTTT
.,TRBV23-1,.,TRBJ2-2,CASSHRYRFPGELFF,TGCGCCAGCAGTCATCGTTACAGGTTCCCCGGGGAGCTGTTTTTT
.,TRBV27,TRBD1,TRBJ2-4,CASSPAYRDREFQYF,TGTGCCAGCAGTCCCGCGTACCGGGACAGGGAATTTCAGTACTTC
.,TRBV19,.,TRBJ1-2,CASSIALLPYGYTF,TGTGCCAGTAGTATAGCGCTACTACCCTATGGCTACACCTTC
once,TRBV5-1,.,TRBJ2-3,CASSLDGSTQYF,TGCGCCAGCAGCTTGGATGGTAGTACGCAGTATTTT
.,TRBV28,.,TRBJ2-2,CASSLRGGGVGELFF,TGTGCCAGCAGTTTAAGGGGAGGGGGAGTCGGGGAGCTGTTTTTT
.,TRBV7-9,.,TRBJ1-2,CASSLVSSSNYGYTF,TGTGCCAGCAGCTTAGTGTCGTCCTCTAACTATGGCTACACCTTC
few,TRBV7-9,.,TRBJ1-4,CASSLVGGATNEKLFF,TGTGCCAGCAGCTTAGTAGGGGGTGCAACTAATGAAAAACTGTTTTTT
.,TRBV19,TRBD1,TRBJ1-2,CASSTRGQGAGYTF,TGTGCCAGTAGTACCAGGGGACAGGGGGCTGGCTACACCTTC
.,TRBV7-7,TRBD1,TRBJ2-2,CASTDPGQGSTGELFF,TGTGCCAGCACAGATCCGGGACAGGGATCCACCGGGGAGCTGTTTTTT
.,TRBV11-3,.,TRBJ2-2,CASSPTSQATGELFF,TGTGCCAGCAGTCCCACGTCACAGGCCACCGGGGAGCTGTTTTTT
.,TRBV28,.,TRBJ1-2,CASSLPARTLYDGYTF,TGTGCCAGCAGTTTACCAGCTAGGACATTATATGATGGCTACACCTTC
few,TRBV7-2,.,TRBJ1-6,CASSLVLGAPNSPLHF,TGTGCCAGCAGCTTAGTCTTGGGGGCGCCCAATTCACCCCTCCACTTT
few,TRBV7-9,.,TRBJ2-7,CASSAGHYEQYF,TGTGCCAGCAGCGCTGGTCATTACGAGCAGTACTTC
.,TRBV5-1,.,TRBJ2-5,CASSLGSARKEETQYF,TGCGCCAGCAGCTTGGGTTCTGCGCGCAAAGAAGAGACCCAGTACTTC
.,TRBV27,.,TRBJ2-3,CASSSHLPTDTQYF,TGTGCCAGCAGTTCCCATTTGCCCACAGATACGCAGTATTTT
few,TRBV4-2,.,TRBJ2-3,CASSQDRTQDTQYF,TGTGCCAGCAGCCAAGATAGAACGCAGGATACGCAGTATTTT
.,TRBV2,.,TRBJ2-5,CASSGGRAFLRETQYF,TGTGCCAGCAGTGGCGGCAGGGCCTTTCTCCGAGAGACCCAGTACTTC
.,TRBV18,.,TRBJ1-2,CASSPRLQGVYGYTF,TGTGCCAGCTCACCTCGGTTACAGGGAGTCTATGGCTACACCTTC
.,TRBV5-1,.,TRBJ2-5,CASSTHQETQYF,TGCGCCAGCAGCACCCACCAAGAGACCCAGTACTTC
.,TRBV2,.,TRBJ2-2,CASRVMVPTGELFF,TGTGCCAGCAGAGTCATGGTTCCCACCGGGGAGCTGTTTTTT
few,TRBV5-1,TRBD1,TRBJ2-7,CASSSGTGGYEQYF,TGCGCCAGCAGCTCCGGGACAGGGGGCTACGAGCAGTACTTC
.,TRBV5-1,.,TRBJ2-7,CASSPGGSPYEQYF,TGCGCCAGCAGCCCTGGGGGCAGTCCCTACGAGCAGTACTTC
.,TRBV7-6,TRBD2,TRBJ2-3,CASSSPSGGADTQYF,TGTGCCAGCAGCTCACCTAGCGGGGGGGCAGATACGCAGTATTTT
.,TRBV28,.,TRBJ1-5,CASSLRSLYGIAQHF,TGTGCCAGCAGTTTACGGTCCCTATATGGGATAGCCCAGCATTTT
once,TRBV6-5,.,TRBJ2-3,CASNNRDSATQYF,TGTGCCAGCAACAACCGGGACTCGGCGACGCAGTATTTT
once,TRBV11-2,.,TRBJ2-7,CASSLVVYSSYEQYF,TGTGCCAGCAGCTTAGTCGTCTATTCCTCCTACGAGCAGTACTTC
.,TRBV18,TRBD1,TRBJ2-5,CASSPWDSKRETQYF,TGTGCCAGCTCACCCTGGGACAGTAAGAGAGAGACCCAGTACTTC
once,TRBV9,TRBD1,TRBJ1-2,CASSEGQGTYYGYTF,TGTGCCAGCAGCGAAGGACAGGGAACTTACTATGGCTACACCTTC
.,TRBV9,.,TRBJ2-6,CASSEPDTRQAQISGANVLTF,TGTGCCAGCAGCGAGCCCGACACTAGGCAGGCCCAAATCTCTGGGGCCAACGTCCTGACTTTC
.,TRBV7-9,.,TRBJ2-3,CASSAQGDTQYF,TGTGCCAGCAGCGCTCAGGGTGATACGCAGTATTTT
.,TRBV14,.,TRBJ1-6,CASSQGFPLHF,TGTGCCAGCAGCCAAGGCTTCCCCCTCCACTTT
once,TRBV27,TRBD1,TRBJ1-1,CASRFEDRGTEAFF,TGTGCCAGCCGGTTCGAGGACAGGGGCACTGAAGCTTTCTTT
.,TRBV29-1,.,TRBJ2-2,CSVVWGSTANTGELFF,TGCAGCGTTGTATGGGGGTCGACCGCGAACACCGGGGAGCTGTTTTTT
few,TRBV24-1,TRBD2,TRBJ2-1,CATCRGGAYNEQFF,TGTGCCACCTGTCGCGGGGGGGCCTACAATGAGCAGTTCTTC